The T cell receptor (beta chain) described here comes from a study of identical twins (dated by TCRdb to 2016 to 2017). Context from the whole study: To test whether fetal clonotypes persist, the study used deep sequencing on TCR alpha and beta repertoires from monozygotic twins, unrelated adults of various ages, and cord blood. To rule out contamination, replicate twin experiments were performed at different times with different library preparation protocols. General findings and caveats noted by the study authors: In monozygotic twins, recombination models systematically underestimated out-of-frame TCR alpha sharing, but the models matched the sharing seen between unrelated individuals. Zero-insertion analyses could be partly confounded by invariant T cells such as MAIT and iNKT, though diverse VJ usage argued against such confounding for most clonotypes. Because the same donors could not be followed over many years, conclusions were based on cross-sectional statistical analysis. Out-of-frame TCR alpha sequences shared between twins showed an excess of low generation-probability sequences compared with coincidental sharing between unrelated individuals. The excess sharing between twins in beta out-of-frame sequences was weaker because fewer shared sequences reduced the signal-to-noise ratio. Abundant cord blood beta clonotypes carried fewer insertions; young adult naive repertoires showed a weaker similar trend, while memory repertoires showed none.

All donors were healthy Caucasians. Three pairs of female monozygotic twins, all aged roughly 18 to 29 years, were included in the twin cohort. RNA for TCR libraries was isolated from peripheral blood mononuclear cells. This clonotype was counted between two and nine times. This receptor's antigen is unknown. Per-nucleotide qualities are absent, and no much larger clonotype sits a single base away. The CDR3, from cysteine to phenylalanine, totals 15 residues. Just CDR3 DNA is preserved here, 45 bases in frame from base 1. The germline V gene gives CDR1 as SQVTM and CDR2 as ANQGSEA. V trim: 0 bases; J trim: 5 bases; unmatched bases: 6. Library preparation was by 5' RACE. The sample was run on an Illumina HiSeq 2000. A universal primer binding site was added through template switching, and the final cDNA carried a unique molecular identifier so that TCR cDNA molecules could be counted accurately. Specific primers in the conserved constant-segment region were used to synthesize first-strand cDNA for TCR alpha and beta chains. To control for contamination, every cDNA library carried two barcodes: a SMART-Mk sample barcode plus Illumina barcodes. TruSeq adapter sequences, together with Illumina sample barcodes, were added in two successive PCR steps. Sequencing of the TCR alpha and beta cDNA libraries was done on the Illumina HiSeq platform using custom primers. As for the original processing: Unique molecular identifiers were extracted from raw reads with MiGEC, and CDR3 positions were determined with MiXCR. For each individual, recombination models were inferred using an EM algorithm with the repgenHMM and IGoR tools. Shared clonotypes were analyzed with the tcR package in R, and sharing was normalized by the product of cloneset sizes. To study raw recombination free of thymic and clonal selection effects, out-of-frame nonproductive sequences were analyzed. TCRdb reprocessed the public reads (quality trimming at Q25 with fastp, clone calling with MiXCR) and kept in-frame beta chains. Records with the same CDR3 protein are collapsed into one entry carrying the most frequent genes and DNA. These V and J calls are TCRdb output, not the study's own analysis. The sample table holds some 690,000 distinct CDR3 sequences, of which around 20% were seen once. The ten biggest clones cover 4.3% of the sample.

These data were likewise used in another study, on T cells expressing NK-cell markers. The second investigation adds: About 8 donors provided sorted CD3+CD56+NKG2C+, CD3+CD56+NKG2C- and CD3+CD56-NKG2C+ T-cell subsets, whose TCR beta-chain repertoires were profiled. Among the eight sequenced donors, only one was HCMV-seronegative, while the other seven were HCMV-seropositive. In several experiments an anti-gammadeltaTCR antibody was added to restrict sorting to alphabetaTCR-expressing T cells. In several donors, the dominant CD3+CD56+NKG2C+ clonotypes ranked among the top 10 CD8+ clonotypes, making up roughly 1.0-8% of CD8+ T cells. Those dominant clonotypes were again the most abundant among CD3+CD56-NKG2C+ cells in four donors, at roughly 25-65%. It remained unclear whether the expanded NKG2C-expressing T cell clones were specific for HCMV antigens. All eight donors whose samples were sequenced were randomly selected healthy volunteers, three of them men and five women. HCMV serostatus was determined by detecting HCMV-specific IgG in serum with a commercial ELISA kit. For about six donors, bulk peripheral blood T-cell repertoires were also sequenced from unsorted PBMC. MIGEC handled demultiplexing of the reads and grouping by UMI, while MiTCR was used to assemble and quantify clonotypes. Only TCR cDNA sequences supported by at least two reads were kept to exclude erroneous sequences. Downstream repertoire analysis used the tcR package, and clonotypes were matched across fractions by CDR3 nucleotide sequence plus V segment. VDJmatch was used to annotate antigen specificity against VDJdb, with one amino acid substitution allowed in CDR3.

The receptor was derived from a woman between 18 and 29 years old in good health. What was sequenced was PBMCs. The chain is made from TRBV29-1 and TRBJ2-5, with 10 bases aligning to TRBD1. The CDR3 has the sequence CSVEDRDRGRETQYF. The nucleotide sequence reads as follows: TGCAGCGTTGAAGACCGGGACAGGGGTAGGGAGACCCAGTACTTC. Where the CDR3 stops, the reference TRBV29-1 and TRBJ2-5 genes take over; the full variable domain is SAVISQKPSRDICQRGTSLTIQCQVDSQVTMMFWYRQQPGQSLTLIATANQGSEATYESGFVIDKFPISRPNLTFSTLTVSNMSPEDSSIYLCSVEDRDRGRETQYFGPGTRLLVL.